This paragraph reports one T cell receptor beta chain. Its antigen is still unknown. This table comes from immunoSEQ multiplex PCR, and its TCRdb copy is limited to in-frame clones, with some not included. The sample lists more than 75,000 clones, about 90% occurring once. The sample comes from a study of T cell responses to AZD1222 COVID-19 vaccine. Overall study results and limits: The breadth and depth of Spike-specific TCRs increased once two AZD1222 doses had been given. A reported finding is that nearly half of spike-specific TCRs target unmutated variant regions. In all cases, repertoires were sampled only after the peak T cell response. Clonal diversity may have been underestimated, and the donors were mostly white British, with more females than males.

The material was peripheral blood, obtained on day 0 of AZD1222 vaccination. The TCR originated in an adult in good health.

The CDR3 DNA is TGTGCCTGGAGTGTCCCCGGGGAGGTTGCAGGAAACACCATATATTTT. Protein sequence: CAWSVPGEVAGNTIYF. This chain links TRBV30 with TRBJ1-3; D call uncertain. This CDR3 has 16 residues. The germline V gene has CDR1 GTSNPN and CDR2 SVGIG (reference sequence). Trimming stripped 0 bases from V and 4 bases from J, with 16 bases between.